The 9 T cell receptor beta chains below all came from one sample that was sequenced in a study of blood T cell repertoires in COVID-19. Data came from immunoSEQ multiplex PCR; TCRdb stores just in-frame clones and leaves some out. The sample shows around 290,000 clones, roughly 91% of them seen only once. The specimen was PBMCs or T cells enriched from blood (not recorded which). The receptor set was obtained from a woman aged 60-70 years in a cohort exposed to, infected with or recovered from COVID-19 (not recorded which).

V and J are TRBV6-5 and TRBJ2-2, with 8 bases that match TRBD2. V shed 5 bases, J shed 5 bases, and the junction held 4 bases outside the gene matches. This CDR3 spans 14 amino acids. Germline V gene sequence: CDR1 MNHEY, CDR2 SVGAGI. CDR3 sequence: CASSSGSETGELFF. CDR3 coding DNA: TGTGCCAGCAGTAGCGGGAGTGAGACCGGGGAGCTGTTTTTT.

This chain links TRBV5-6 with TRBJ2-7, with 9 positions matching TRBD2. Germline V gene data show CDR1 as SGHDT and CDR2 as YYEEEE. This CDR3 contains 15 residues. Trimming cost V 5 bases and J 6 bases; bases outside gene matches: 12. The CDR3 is CASSHRAGGQREQYF. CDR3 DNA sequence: TGTGCCAGCAGTCACAGAGCGGGAGGACAACGCGAGCAGTACTTC.

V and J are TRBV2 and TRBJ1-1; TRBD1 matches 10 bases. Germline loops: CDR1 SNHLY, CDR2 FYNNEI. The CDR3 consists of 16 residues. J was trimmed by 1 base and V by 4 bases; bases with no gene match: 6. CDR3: CASSAGQGVRNTEAFF. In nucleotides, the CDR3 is TGTGCCAGCAGTGCCGGACAGGGGGTTAGGAACACTGAAGCTTTCTTT.

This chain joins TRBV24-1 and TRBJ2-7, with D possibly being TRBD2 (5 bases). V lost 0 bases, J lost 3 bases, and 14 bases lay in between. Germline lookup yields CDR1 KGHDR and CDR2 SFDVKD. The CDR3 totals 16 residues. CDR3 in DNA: TGTGCCACCAGTGATTTGAGAGGGAAAAATAACTACGAGCAGTACTTC. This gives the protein CATSDLRGKNNYEQYF.

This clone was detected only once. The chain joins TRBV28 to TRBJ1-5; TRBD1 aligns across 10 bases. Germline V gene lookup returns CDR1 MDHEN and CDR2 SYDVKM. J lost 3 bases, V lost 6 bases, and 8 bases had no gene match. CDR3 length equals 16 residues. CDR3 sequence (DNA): TGTGCCAGCAGATCCGGGACAGGGGTCATCAATCAGCCCCAGCATTTT. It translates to CASRSGTGVINQPQHF.

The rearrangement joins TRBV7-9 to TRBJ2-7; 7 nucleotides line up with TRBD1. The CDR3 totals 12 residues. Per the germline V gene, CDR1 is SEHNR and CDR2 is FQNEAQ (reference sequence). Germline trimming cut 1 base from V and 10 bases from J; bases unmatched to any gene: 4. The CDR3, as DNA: TGTGCCAGCAGCTTAGGGGGACAGTTACAGTACTTC. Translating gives CASSLGGQLQYF.

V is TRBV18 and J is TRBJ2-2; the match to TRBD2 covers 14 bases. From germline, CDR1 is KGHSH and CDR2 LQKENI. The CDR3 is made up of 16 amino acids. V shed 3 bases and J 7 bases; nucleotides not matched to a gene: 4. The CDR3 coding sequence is TGTGCCAGCTCACCGGGACTAGCGGGAGAGTTCGGGGAGCTGTTTTTT. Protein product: CASSPGLAGEFGELFF.

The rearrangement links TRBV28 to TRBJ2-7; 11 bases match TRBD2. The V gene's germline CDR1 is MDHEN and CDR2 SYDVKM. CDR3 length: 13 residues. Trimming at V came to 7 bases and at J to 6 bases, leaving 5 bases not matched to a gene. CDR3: CASTLSGRGEQYF. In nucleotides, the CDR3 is TGTGCCAGCACGCTTAGCGGGAGGGGCGAGCAGTACTTC.

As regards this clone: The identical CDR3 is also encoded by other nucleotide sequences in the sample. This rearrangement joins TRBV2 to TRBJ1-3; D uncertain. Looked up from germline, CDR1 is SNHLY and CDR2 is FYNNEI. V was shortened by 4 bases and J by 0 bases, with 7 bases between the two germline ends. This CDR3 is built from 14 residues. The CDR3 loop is CASSGRVSGNTIYF. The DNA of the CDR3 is TGTGCCAGCAGTGGTCGGGTCTCTGGAAACACCATATATTTT.